This T cell receptor beta chain originates from a study of long-term antiretroviral therapy in people with HIV. Study results and limitations: Upon ART, diversity increased but remained lower than transplant donor controls.

With regard to this clone: The antigen is not known.

Researchers report immunoSEQ v3.0 was run at survey level. Method: immunoSEQ multiplex PCR; TCRdb's copy keeps in-frame clones and lacks some. Of tens of thousands of clones listed, roughly 88% were seen once; the top ten hold less than 2.5%. Germline CDR1 SGHAT, CDR2 FQNNGV. The V and J ends lost 2 bases and 4 bases, in that order; junction bases with no gene match: 2. The CDR3 runs 14 residues. The gene calls are TRBV11-2 and TRBJ2-7, with TRBD2 identical over 10 bases. The clonotype originates from a man aged 50 to 59 with HIV. Sequencing used unsorted PBMCs, obtained 3 years after starting antiretroviral therapy. CDR3 sequence: CASSLTSGDYEQYF. The CDR3 nucleotides read TGTGCCAGCAGCTTAACTAGCGGGGATTACGAGCAGTACTTC.